This T cell receptor (beta chain) appears in the sequencing data of a study of long-term antiretroviral therapy in people with HIV. There are 12 residues in the CDR3. Germline lookup yields CDR1 SGHTS and CDR2 YDEGEE. The V gene lost 5 bases and the J gene lost 8 bases, with 10 bases spanning the gap. It was version v3.0 of the immunoSEQ assay that was run at survey level. Sequencing used immunoSEQ multiplex PCR; TCRdb keeps in-frame clones, though not all of them. The sample consists of more than 20,000 clones, 85% of them appearing once. This clone occurred once. Its antigen is as yet unknown. Study-level results: Therapy changes, viral resistance and ART adherence were not documented in the available data. In samples taken after ART, diversity increased but remained below transplant donor control levels. HIV repertoires spanned narrower CDR3 length ranges than controls.

This sequence joins TRBV5-8 and TRBJ2-2; D not certain. This receptor was obtained from a man aged 40-49 years with HIV. Sample: unsorted PBMCs, taken 2.3 years after starting antiretroviral therapy. This chain's CDR3 is CASRDGPGELFF. Written as DNA, the CDR3 is TGTGCCAGCAGGGATGGGCCTGGGGAGCTGTTTTTT.